This T cell receptor (beta chain) derives from a study of early T cells in non-severe SARS-CoV-2 infection. Looking at the study overall: Bulk RNA isolated from unsorted whole blood underwent sequencing; chains were not paired.

Attached unique molecular identifiers marked individual cDNA molecules. TCRdb re-called the 5' RACE reads through MiXCR, storing one row per CDR3 protein. Here the sample spans around 53,000 distinct CDR3 sequences, 7.7% being singletons. This clonotype was seen at least ten times. Its antigen is not identified. Findings and limits, study-wide: VDJdb-based annotation leaned toward anti-spike CD8 responses and missed private and CD4 specificities.

The germline V and J ends were trimmed by 1 base and 7 bases, with 13 bases remaining between them. The CDR3 is 14 amino acids. Germline-derived CDR1 and CDR2 are SGHTA and FQGNSA. The sequence was collected from an adult who was a healthcare worker with PCR-confirmed SARS-CoV-2 infection or an uninfected control (not recorded which). The material sequenced was whole blood. The J gene is TRBJ1-1, the V gene TRBV7-2; D gene unclear. In DNA form, the CDR3 reads TGTGCCAGCAGCTTAGTAGTCGGGATCGGTGAAGCTTTCTTT. Translating gives CASSLVVGIGEAFF.